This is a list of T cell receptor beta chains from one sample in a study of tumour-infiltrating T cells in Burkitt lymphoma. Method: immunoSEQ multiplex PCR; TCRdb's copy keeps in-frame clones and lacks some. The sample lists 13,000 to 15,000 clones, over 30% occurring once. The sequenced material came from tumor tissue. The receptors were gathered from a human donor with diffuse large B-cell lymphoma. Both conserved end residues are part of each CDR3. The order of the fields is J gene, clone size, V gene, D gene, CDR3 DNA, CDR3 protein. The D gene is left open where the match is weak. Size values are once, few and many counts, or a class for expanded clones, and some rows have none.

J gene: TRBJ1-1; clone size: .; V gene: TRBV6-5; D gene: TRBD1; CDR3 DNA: TGTGCCAGCGCCGACAGGGAAATGAACACTGAAGCTTTCTTT; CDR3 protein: CASADREMNTEAFF
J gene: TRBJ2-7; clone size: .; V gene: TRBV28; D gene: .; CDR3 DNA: TGTGCCAGCAGTCTTGAAAGTCCGGGCTACGAGCAGTACTTC; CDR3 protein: CASSLESPGYEQYF
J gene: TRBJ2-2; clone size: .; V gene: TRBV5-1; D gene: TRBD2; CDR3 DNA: TGCGCCAGCAGCTTGGGAACTCTAGCGGTGGCCGGGGAGCTGTTTTTT; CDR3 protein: CASSLGTLAVAGELFF
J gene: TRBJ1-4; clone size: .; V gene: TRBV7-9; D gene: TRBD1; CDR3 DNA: TGTGCCAGCAGCTCAACAGGGGGTGGAATAACTAATGAAAAACTGTTTTTT; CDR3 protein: CASSSTGGGITNEKLFF
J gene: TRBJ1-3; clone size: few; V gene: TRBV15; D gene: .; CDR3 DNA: TGTGCCACCAGCAGAGATCGGGGAAACTCTGGAAACACCATATATTTT; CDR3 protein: CATSRDRGNSGNTIYF
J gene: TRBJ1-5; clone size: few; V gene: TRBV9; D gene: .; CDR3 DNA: TGTGCCAGCAGCGTAGCGGACGGCTACAATCAGCCCCAGCATTTT; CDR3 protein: CASSVADGYNQPQHF
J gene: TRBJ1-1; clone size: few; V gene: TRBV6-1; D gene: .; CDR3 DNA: TGTGCCAGCAGGGTGACACGGGACACTGAAGCTTTCTTT; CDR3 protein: CASRVTRDTEAFF
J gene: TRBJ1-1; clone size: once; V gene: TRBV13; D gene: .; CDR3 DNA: TGTGCCAGCAGCTTCGCGGCTGGGGGGACTGAAGCTTTCTTT; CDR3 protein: CASSFAAGGTEAFF
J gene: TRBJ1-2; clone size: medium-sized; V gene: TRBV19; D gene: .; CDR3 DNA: TGTGCCAGTAGTATAGGCGGAGCTAACTATGGCTACACCTTC; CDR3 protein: CASSIGGANYGYTF
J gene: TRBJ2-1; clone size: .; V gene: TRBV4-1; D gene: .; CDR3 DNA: TGCGCCAGCAGCCAAGGGCCGGAAAATGAGCAGTTCTTC; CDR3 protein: CASSQGPENEQFF
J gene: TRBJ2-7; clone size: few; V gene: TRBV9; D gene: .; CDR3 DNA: TGTGCCAGCAGCCCTTGGACAGAGGAGTTTACCTACGAGCAGTACTTC; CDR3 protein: CASSPWTEEFTYEQYF
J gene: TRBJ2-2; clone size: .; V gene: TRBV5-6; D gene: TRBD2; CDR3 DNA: TGTGCCAGCAGCTGGTGGACTAGCGGTTACACCGGGGAGCTGTTTTTT; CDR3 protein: CASSWWTSGYTGELFF
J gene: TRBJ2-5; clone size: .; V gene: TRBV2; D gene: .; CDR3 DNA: TGTGCCAGCAGGGACCCACTAGGGGGTATGGGAGAGACCCAGTACTTC; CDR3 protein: CASRDPLGGMGETQYF
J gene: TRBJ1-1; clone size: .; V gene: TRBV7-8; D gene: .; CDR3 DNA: TGTGCCAGCAGCTCTGTGACATTCATGAACACTGAAGCTTTCTTT; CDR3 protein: CASSSVTFMNTEAFF
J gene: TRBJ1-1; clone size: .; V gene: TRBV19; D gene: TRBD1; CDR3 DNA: TGTGCCAGCCAGACAGGGGCCTATGAAGCTTTCTTT; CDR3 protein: CASQTGAYEAFF
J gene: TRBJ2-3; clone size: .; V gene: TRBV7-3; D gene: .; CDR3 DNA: TGTGCCAGCAGCCCCACAGGGACGGTAGCAGATACGCAGTATTTT; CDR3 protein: CASSPTGTVADTQYF
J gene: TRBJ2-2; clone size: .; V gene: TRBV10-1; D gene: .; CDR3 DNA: TGCGCCAGCAACAGCAGGGATACCGGGGAGCTGTTTTTT; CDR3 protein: CASNSRDTGELFF
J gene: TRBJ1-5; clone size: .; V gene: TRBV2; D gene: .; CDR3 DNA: TGTGCCAGCCGGACCCCCTTGGGCAATCAGCCCCAGCATTTT; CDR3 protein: CASRTPLGNQPQHF
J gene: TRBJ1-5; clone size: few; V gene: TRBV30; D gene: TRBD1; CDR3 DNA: TGTGCCTGGAGTGTTGCCGGACAGGGGAATCAGCCCCAGCATTTT; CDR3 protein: CAWSVAGQGNQPQHF
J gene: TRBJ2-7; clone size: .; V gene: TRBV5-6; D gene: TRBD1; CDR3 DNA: TGTGCCAGCAGATCCGGGACAGGGTTCTACGAGCAGTACTTC; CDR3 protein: CASRSGTGFYEQYF
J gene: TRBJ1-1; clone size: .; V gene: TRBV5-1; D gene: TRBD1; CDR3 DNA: TGCGCCAGCAGCCCACAACCGGGACAGGGGGCGAGTGAAGCTTTCTTT; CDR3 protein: CASSPQPGQGASEAFF
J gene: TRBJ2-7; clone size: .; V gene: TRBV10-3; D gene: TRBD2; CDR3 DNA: TGTGCCACAGTAGCGGGCGCGTCCTACGAGCAGTACTTC; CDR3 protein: CATVAGASYEQYF
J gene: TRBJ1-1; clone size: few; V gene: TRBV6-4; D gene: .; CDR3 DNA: TGTGCCAGCAGTGTCGGCTTGAACACTGAAGCTTTCTTT; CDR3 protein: CASSVGLNTEAFF
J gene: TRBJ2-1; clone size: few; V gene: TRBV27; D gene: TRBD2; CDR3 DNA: TGTGCCAGCAGTTCACTAGCGGGATCTCTGCTTGAGCAGTTCTTC; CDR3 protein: CASSSLAGSLLEQFF
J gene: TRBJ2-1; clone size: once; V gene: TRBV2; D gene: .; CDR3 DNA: TGTGCCAGCGAAAGGACCTACAATGAGCAGTTCTTC; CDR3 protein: CASERTYNEQFF
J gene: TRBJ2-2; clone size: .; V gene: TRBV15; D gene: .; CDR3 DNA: TGTGCCACCAGGGGGTACGACACCGGGGAGCTGTTTTTT; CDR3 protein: CATRGYDTGELFF